A selection of T cell receptor beta chains follows, all from one sample in a study of beta chain features in type 1 diabetes. TCRdb keeps only in-frame clones here, not all; method: immunoSEQ multiplex PCR. The top ten hold under 0.02% of the sample, which has about 330,000 clones, 8% to 13% seen once. The specimen was naive CD4+ T cells from blood. The source of these receptors is a woman between 25 and 40 years old in good health. Each CDR3 is given with its conserved first and last residue. A D gene is named only where the DNA matches it firmly. Clone size is not always given. Where it is, it says once, few, many or a class for expanded clones.

cdr3_nt: TGTGCCAGCAGCCCCCCTAGATACACCGGGGAGCTGTTTTTT; cdr3_aa: CASSPPRYTGELFF; d_call: -; clone_size: -; j_call: TRBJ2-2; v_call: TRBV14
cdr3_nt: TGTGCCAGCAGCCTCTCAGTTGCGGACTCGGTTTTTAGTGAGCAGTTCTTC; cdr3_aa: CASSLSVADSVFSEQFF; d_call: -; clone_size: few; j_call: TRBJ2-1; v_call: TRBV7-2
cdr3_nt: TGTGCCAGCAAACTGGCTAGCGGGAGTTTGGTCGGGGAGCTGTTTTTT; cdr3_aa: CASKLASGSLVGELFF; d_call: TRBD2; clone_size: -; j_call: TRBJ2-2; v_call: TRBV28
cdr3_nt: TGTGCCAGCAGTCTACAGGGGTACACCGGGGAGCTGTTTTTT; cdr3_aa: CASSLQGYTGELFF; d_call: TRBD1; clone_size: few; j_call: TRBJ2-2; v_call: TRBV6-5
cdr3_nt: TGTGCCAGCAGTACGGACAGGGGCGCCTACAATGAGCAGTTCTTC; cdr3_aa: CASSTDRGAYNEQFF; d_call: TRBD1; clone_size: -; j_call: TRBJ2-1; v_call: TRBV6-5
cdr3_nt: TGTGCCACCAGCAGAGACCCGGACATGAACACTGAAGCTTTCTTT; cdr3_aa: CATSRDPDMNTEAFF; d_call: -; clone_size: -; j_call: TRBJ1-1; v_call: TRBV15
cdr3_nt: TGTGCCAGCAGCCAAGAAGGTTCAGGCTTTAACTATGGCTACACCTTC; cdr3_aa: CASSQEGSGFNYGYTF; d_call: -; clone_size: -; j_call: TRBJ1-2; v_call: TRBV4-2
cdr3_nt: TGTGCCAGCAGGGATAGCGGGAGGGCAGGCGAGCAGTACTTC; cdr3_aa: CASRDSGRAGEQYF; d_call: TRBD2; clone_size: few; j_call: TRBJ2-7; v_call: TRBV6-4
cdr3_nt: TGTGCCAGCACCCTACGGACAGGGGCCTCCTACGAGCAGTACTTC; cdr3_aa: CASTLRTGASYEQYF; d_call: TRBD1; clone_size: -; j_call: TRBJ2-7; v_call: TRBV28
cdr3_nt: TGCGCCAGCAGCCAAGTCGCAGGGAACACCGGGGAGCTGTTTTTT; cdr3_aa: CASSQVAGNTGELFF; d_call: -; clone_size: -; j_call: TRBJ2-2; v_call: TRBV4-1
cdr3_nt: TGCGCCAGCAGCTCAAGGAGCGGGAGGTCGCCTTACAATGAGCAGTTCTTC; cdr3_aa: CASSSRSGRSPYNEQFF; d_call: TRBD2; clone_size: -; j_call: TRBJ2-1; v_call: TRBV5-1
cdr3_nt: TGTGCCTGGAGTGTACTAGCGGGACGCACAGATACGCAGTATTTT; cdr3_aa: CAWSVLAGRTDTQYF; d_call: TRBD2; clone_size: -; j_call: TRBJ2-3; v_call: TRBV30
cdr3_nt: TGTGCCAGCAGAGGAGGGGGCGCGGTAGTCCGGCCCCAGCATTTT; cdr3_aa: CASRGGGAVVRPQHF; d_call: TRBD1; clone_size: -; j_call: TRBJ1-5; v_call: TRBV6-1
cdr3_nt: TGTGCCAGTAGTATAGGGACTAGCGGAGTTACAGATACGCAGTATTTT; cdr3_aa: CASSIGTSGVTDTQYF; d_call: TRBD2; clone_size: -; j_call: TRBJ2-3; v_call: TRBV19
cdr3_nt: TGTGCCAGCAGTTTAGCGGTGCGCCTCACCGGGGAGCTGTTTTTT; cdr3_aa: CASSLAVRLTGELFF; d_call: -; clone_size: few; j_call: TRBJ2-2; v_call: TRBV28
cdr3_nt: TGTGCCAGCAGCATCGGACAGGGACCGCAGTTCTTC; cdr3_aa: CASSIGQGPQFF; d_call: TRBD1; clone_size: few; j_call: TRBJ2-1; v_call: TRBV9
cdr3_nt: TGTGCCAGCAGCCATACTAGCGGGAGCTCCTACAATGAGCAGTTCTTC; cdr3_aa: CASSHTSGSSYNEQFF; d_call: TRBD2; clone_size: -; j_call: TRBJ2-1; v_call: TRBV11-1
cdr3_nt: TGCGCCAGCAGCCCTCAGGGGGCTGGAGAAAAACTGTTTTTT; cdr3_aa: CASSPQGAGEKLFF; d_call: TRBD1; clone_size: -; j_call: TRBJ1-4; v_call: TRBV4-3
cdr3_nt: TGTGCCATCAACCGGGACAGCGGCGAGCAGTACTTC; cdr3_aa: CAINRDSGEQYF; d_call: TRBD1; clone_size: few; j_call: TRBJ2-7; v_call: TRBV10-3
cdr3_nt: TGCAGCGTTGAATTCTTACAGGGGGGGGGCTACACCTTC; cdr3_aa: CSVEFLQGGGYTF; d_call: TRBD1; clone_size: few; j_call: TRBJ1-2; v_call: TRBV29-1
cdr3_nt: TGCGCCAGCAGCTCGGACTCCCCGGGGGATACGCAGTATTTT; cdr3_aa: CASSSDSPGDTQYF; d_call: -; clone_size: -; j_call: TRBJ2-3; v_call: TRBV5-1
cdr3_nt: TGTGCCAGCAATATAATCCTAGCGGGAGGACGCGAGCAGTACTTC; cdr3_aa: CASNIILAGGREQYF; d_call: TRBD2; clone_size: few; j_call: TRBJ2-7; v_call: TRBV2
cdr3_nt: TGTGCCAGCAGACTAGCGGGAGGAGCAGAGACCCAGTACTTC; cdr3_aa: CASRLAGGAETQYF; d_call: TRBD2; clone_size: -; j_call: TRBJ2-5; v_call: TRBV5-4
cdr3_nt: TGTGCCAGCACAGTTTACGCGAACACCGGGGAGCTGTTTTTT; cdr3_aa: CASTVYANTGELFF; d_call: -; clone_size: few; j_call: TRBJ2-2; v_call: TRBV6-5
cdr3_nt: TGTGCCAGCAGCTTAGGACTAGCGGGAGGGCAAGAGACCCAGTACTTC; cdr3_aa: CASSLGLAGGQETQYF; d_call: TRBD2; clone_size: -; j_call: TRBJ2-5; v_call: TRBV7-8
cdr3_nt: TGCAGCGTTGGGGGAGACTACGACTACGAGCAGTACTTC; cdr3_aa: CSVGGDYDYEQYF; d_call: -; clone_size: few; j_call: TRBJ2-7; v_call: TRBV29-1
cdr3_nt: TGTGCCACCAGCAGAGAGGAGGGCTATGGCTACACCTTC; cdr3_aa: CATSREEGYGYTF; d_call: -; clone_size: few; j_call: TRBJ1-2; v_call: TRBV15
cdr3_nt: TGTGCCAGCAGCCCAGACACCGGCGGACAGATCTATGGCTACACCTTC; cdr3_aa: CASSPDTGGQIYGYTF; d_call: -; clone_size: few; j_call: TRBJ1-2; v_call: TRBV4-2
cdr3_nt: TGTGCCAGCAGCCCCACTTCTAGCGGGGTATACAATGAGCAGTTCTTC; cdr3_aa: CASSPTSSGVYNEQFF; d_call: TRBD2; clone_size: -; j_call: TRBJ2-1; v_call: TRBV14
cdr3_nt: TGTGCCAGCAGTTACGCGGACTTGAGAGGCACCATATATTTT; cdr3_aa: CASSYADLRGTIYF; d_call: -; clone_size: -; j_call: TRBJ1-3; v_call: TRBV6-5
cdr3_nt: TGTGCCAGCAGCCCGACAAACAGGGTTTCCTACAATGAGCAGTTCTTC; cdr3_aa: CASSPTNRVSYNEQFF; d_call: -; clone_size: few; j_call: TRBJ2-1; v_call: TRBV5-8
cdr3_nt: TGCGCCAGCAGCTTCCTAGCGGGACAATACAATGAGCAGTTCTTC; cdr3_aa: CASSFLAGQYNEQFF; d_call: TRBD2; clone_size: -; j_call: TRBJ2-1; v_call: TRBV5-1
cdr3_nt: TGTGCCAGCAGTGAGGGCGGGGACTGGGACAATGAGCAGTTCTTC; cdr3_aa: CASSEGGDWDNEQFF; d_call: -; clone_size: -; j_call: TRBJ2-1; v_call: TRBV2
cdr3_nt: TGTGCCAGCAGCTTAAGGCCCGGGACAGAGTACGCGCAGTACTTC; cdr3_aa: CASSLRPGTEYAQYF; d_call: TRBD1; clone_size: few; j_call: TRBJ2-7; v_call: TRBV7-3
cdr3_nt: TGTGCCAGCTCACCATTACCGGGAAGCAACACTGAAGCTTTCTTT; cdr3_aa: CASSPLPGSNTEAFF; d_call: -; clone_size: -; j_call: TRBJ1-1; v_call: TRBV18
cdr3_nt: TGTGCCAGCAGTCAGGGACAGAACTACGAGCAGTACTTC; cdr3_aa: CASSQGQNYEQYF; d_call: TRBD1; clone_size: few; j_call: TRBJ2-7; v_call: TRBV6-5
cdr3_nt: TGTGCCAGCAGTTACCCGGATACGCAGTATTTT; cdr3_aa: CASSYPDTQYF; d_call: -; clone_size: -; j_call: TRBJ2-3; v_call: TRBV6-6
cdr3_nt: TGTGCCAGCAGTTTCGGACAGTACGAGCAGTACTTC; cdr3_aa: CASSFGQYEQYF; d_call: -; clone_size: -; j_call: TRBJ2-7; v_call: TRBV28
cdr3_nt: TGTGCCAGCAAAAACGAGGCGGGGGCGGAAGAGACCCAGTACTTC; cdr3_aa: CASKNEAGAEETQYF; d_call: -; clone_size: -; j_call: TRBJ2-5; v_call: TRBV6-5
cdr3_nt: TGTGCCAGCAGCTTTGGTTCTAGCGGGAGTTACGAGCAGTACTTC; cdr3_aa: CASSFGSSGSYEQYF; d_call: TRBD2; clone_size: -; j_call: TRBJ2-7; v_call: TRBV5-4
cdr3_nt: TGTGCCAGCAGTGAACGCCTAGCGGGAGAAGATACGCAGTATTTT; cdr3_aa: CASSERLAGEDTQYF; d_call: TRBD2; clone_size: few; j_call: TRBJ2-3; v_call: TRBV25-1
cdr3_nt: TGTGCCAGCAGCGTAGGTCTTCGGACTAGCGGGAATGCCGCGTCTGACGAGCAGTACTTC; cdr3_aa: CASSVGLRTSGNAASDEQYF; d_call: TRBD2; clone_size: few; j_call: TRBJ2-7; v_call: TRBV9
cdr3_nt: TGTGCCAGCAGCGGGACAGGGGCAGACTATGGCTACACCTTC; cdr3_aa: CASSGTGADYGYTF; d_call: TRBD1; clone_size: -; j_call: TRBJ1-2; v_call: TRBV25-1
cdr3_nt: TGTGCCAGCAGCGTAGTCGGGACTACCTTTTACAATGAGCAGTTCTTC; cdr3_aa: CASSVVGTTFYNEQFF; d_call: TRBD2; clone_size: few; j_call: TRBJ2-1; v_call: TRBV9
cdr3_nt: TGTGCCAGCTCACCACTAGAACAGATGAACACTGAAGCTTTCTTT; cdr3_aa: CASSPLEQMNTEAFF; d_call: -; clone_size: -; j_call: TRBJ1-1; v_call: TRBV18
cdr3_nt: TGTGCCAGCACCGTGACTAGCTACGGGGAGCTGTTTTTT; cdr3_aa: CASTVTSYGELFF; d_call: TRBD2; clone_size: few; j_call: TRBJ2-2; v_call: TRBV6-1
cdr3_nt: TGTGCCAGCAGCTTTAGGGCGGGGGCTAGCGGGAGGGTCAATGAGCAGTTCTTC; cdr3_aa: CASSFRAGASGRVNEQFF; d_call: TRBD2; clone_size: -; j_call: TRBJ2-1; v_call: TRBV7-2
cdr3_nt: TGCGCCAGCAGTTACGACAGGGCCTACGAGCAGTACTTC; cdr3_aa: CASSYDRAYEQYF; d_call: TRBD1; clone_size: few; j_call: TRBJ2-7; v_call: TRBV5-1
cdr3_nt: TGTGCCAGCAGCCTGACAGGTTACTATGGCTACACCTTC; cdr3_aa: CASSLTGYYGYTF; d_call: -; clone_size: -; j_call: TRBJ1-2; v_call: TRBV7-8
cdr3_nt: TGTGCCAGCTCACCGCTCGACGGGACAAGCTACGAGCAGTACTTC; cdr3_aa: CASSPLDGTSYEQYF; d_call: -; clone_size: -; j_call: TRBJ2-7; v_call: TRBV18
cdr3_nt: TGTGCCAGCAGCTTCTATCCATCTAGCACAGATACGCAGTATTTT; cdr3_aa: CASSFYPSSTDTQYF; d_call: -; clone_size: -; j_call: TRBJ2-3; v_call: TRBV7-6
cdr3_nt: TGTGCCAGCAGTCCGGACACCGCCTACGAGCAGTACTTC; cdr3_aa: CASSPDTAYEQYF; d_call: -; clone_size: -; j_call: TRBJ2-7; v_call: TRBV6-5
cdr3_nt: TGTGCCAGCGGGACACAGTACGAGCAGTACTTC; cdr3_aa: CASGTQYEQYF; d_call: -; clone_size: -; j_call: TRBJ2-7; v_call: TRBV28